A selection of T cell receptor beta chains follows, all from one sample in a study of Graves' ophthalmopathy and Graves' hyperthyroidism. In TCRdb, the multiplex PCR reads were re-called with MiXCR into one record per CDR3 protein. The sample has almost 750,000 distinct CDR3 sequences; approximately 40% are singletons. The sample taken for sequencing was peripheral blood. Receptors originate from an adult man with Graves' ophthalmopathy. The CDR3 runs from the conserved cysteine through the conserved F or W. The D gene is left open where the match is weak. Expanded clones get a size class; other rows say once, few or many, or leave the size out.

len: 16; abundance: once; v_gene: TRBV2; j_gene: TRBJ2-7; d_gene: TRBD2; CDR3aa: CASSGSERAGDYEQYF; CDR3nt: TGTGCCAGCAGTGGCTCCGAAAGAGCGGGGGACTACGAGCAGTACTTC
len: 14; abundance: -; v_gene: TRBV25-1; j_gene: TRBJ2-2; d_gene: TRBD1; CDR3aa: CSATQGTGTGELFF; CDR3nt: TGCAGTGCCACACAGGGGACGGGCACCGGGGAGCTGTTTTTT
len: 15; abundance: few; v_gene: TRBV7-9; j_gene: TRBJ1-1; d_gene: TRBD1; CDR3aa: CASSPTATGFNEAFF; CDR3nt: TGTGCCAGCAGCCCCACAGCGACAGGGTTTAATGAAGCTTTCTTT
len: 17; abundance: -; v_gene: TRBV14; j_gene: TRBJ2-7; d_gene: TRBD1; CDR3aa: CASSQDGDRAIDYEQYF; CDR3nt: TGTGCCAGCAGCCAAGATGGAGACAGGGCGATCGATTACGAGCAGTACTTC
len: 16; abundance: -; v_gene: TRBV18; j_gene: TRBJ1-2; d_gene: TRBD1; CDR3aa: CASSSSDRGLVYGYTF; CDR3nt: TGTGCCAGCTCATCTTCGGACAGGGGGCTGGTCTATGGCTACACCTTC
len: 17; abundance: -; v_gene: TRBV25-1; j_gene: TRBJ2-7; d_gene: TRBD2; CDR3aa: CASSLGLAGGSSYEQYF; CDR3nt: TGTGCCAGCAGTTTAGGGCTAGCGGGGGGTAGCTCCTACGAGCAGTACTTC
len: 12; abundance: -; v_gene: TRBV2; j_gene: TRBJ2-3; d_gene: -; CDR3aa: CASGGASDTQYF; CDR3nt: TGTGCCAGCGGGGGGGCATCAGATACGCAGTATTTT
len: 12; abundance: few; v_gene: TRBV19; j_gene: TRBJ1-4; d_gene: -; CDR3aa: CASSIFGEKLFF; CDR3nt: TGTGCCAGTAGTATATTTGGTGAAAAACTGTTTTTT
len: 15; abundance: -; v_gene: TRBV10-3; j_gene: TRBJ1-6; d_gene: -; CDR3aa: CAIRGDSSYNSPLHF; CDR3nt: TGTGCCATCAGGGGAGACAGCTCCTATAATTCACCCCTCCACTTT
len: 15; abundance: -; v_gene: TRBV25-1; j_gene: TRBJ2-7; d_gene: -; CDR3aa: CASIAHGRGSNEQYF; CDR3nt: TGTGCCAGCATAGCCCACGGGAGAGGCTCGAACGAGCAGTACTTC
len: 17; abundance: -; v_gene: TRBV24-1; j_gene: TRBJ2-2; d_gene: TRBD1; CDR3aa: CATSDPGQVANTGELFF; CDR3nt: TGTGCCACCAGTGACCCCGGACAGGTCGCGAACACCGGGGAGCTGTTTTTT
len: 12; abundance: few; v_gene: TRBV20-1; j_gene: TRBJ1-2; d_gene: TRBD1; CDR3aa: CSAREGASKVFF; CDR3nt: TGCAGTGCTAGGGAGGGGGCGTCTAAAGTTTTCTTC
len: 15; abundance: many; v_gene: TRBV5-1; j_gene: TRBJ1-4; d_gene: -; CDR3aa: CASSLQPAWGRELFF; CDR3nt: TGCGCCAGCAGCTTGCAACCAGCCTGGGGTCGCGAACTGTTTTTT
len: 16; abundance: few; v_gene: TRBV11-2; j_gene: TRBJ1-4; d_gene: -; CDR3aa: CASSQVRAQGFEKLFF; CDR3nt: TGTGCCAGCAGCCAAGTAAGGGCGCAGGGGTTTGAAAAACTGTTTTTT
len: 14; abundance: -; v_gene: TRBV2; j_gene: TRBJ2-7; d_gene: -; CDR3aa: CASSPFGDSYEQYF; CDR3nt: TGTGCCAGCAGTCCTTTCGGGGATTCCTACGAGCAGTACTTC
len: 14; abundance: few; v_gene: TRBV11-2; j_gene: TRBJ2-7; d_gene: -; CDR3aa: CASSLAVQAGEQYF; CDR3nt: TGTGCCAGCAGCTTAGCTGTCCAAGCCGGCGAGCAGTACTTC
len: 11; abundance: -; v_gene: TRBV20-1; j_gene: TRBJ2-7; d_gene: -; CDR3aa: CSARESGEQCF; CDR3nt: TGCAGTGCTAGAGAGTCTGGGGAGCAGTGCTTC
len: 15; abundance: few; v_gene: TRBV6-1; j_gene: TRBJ2-5; d_gene: -; CDR3aa: CASIQRGAIQETQYF; CDR3nt: TGTGCCAGCATTCAGAGGGGCGCCATCCAAGAGACCCAGTACTTC
len: 16; abundance: -; v_gene: TRBV27; j_gene: TRBJ1-6; d_gene: TRBD1; CDR3aa: CASRIEGQGSNSPLHF; CDR3nt: TGTGCCAGCAGGATTGAGGGACAGGGAAGTAATTCACCCCTCCACTTT
len: 14; abundance: many; v_gene: TRBV10-3; j_gene: TRBJ2-5; d_gene: TRBD2; CDR3aa: CAISPGLAGETQYF; CDR3nt: TGTGCCATCAGCCCGGGACTAGCGGGAGAGACCCAGTACTTC
len: 19; abundance: few; v_gene: TRBV19; j_gene: TRBJ1-5; d_gene: -; CDR3aa: CASLDSWGSEHYSNQPQHF; CDR3nt: TGTGCCAGTCTCGATAGTTGGGGCAGTGAACACTATAGCAATCAGCCCCAGCATTTT
len: 16; abundance: few; v_gene: TRBV7-9; j_gene: TRBJ1-3; d_gene: TRBD1; CDR3aa: CASSLRGTGSGNTIYF; CDR3nt: TGTGCCAGCAGCTTAAGGGGGACAGGGTCTGGAAACACCATATATTTT
len: 10; abundance: -; v_gene: TRBV19; j_gene: TRBJ1-5; d_gene: -; CDR3aa: CASSKQGQHF; CDR3nt: TGTGCCAGTAGTAAGCAGGGTCAGCATTTT
len: 17; abundance: -; v_gene: TRBV2; j_gene: TRBJ2-6; d_gene: -; CDR3aa: CARREGGQFSGANVLTF; CDR3nt: TGTGCCAGGCGGGAAGGGGGACAGTTCTCTGGGGCCAACGTCCTGACTTTC
len: 12; abundance: -; v_gene: TRBV11-2; j_gene: TRBJ1-1; d_gene: TRBD1; CDR3aa: CASSQTGVEAFF; CDR3nt: TGTGCCAGCAGCCAGACAGGGGTTGAAGCTTTCTTT
len: 15; abundance: -; v_gene: TRBV4-1; j_gene: TRBJ2-2; d_gene: -; CDR3aa: CASRAVRGRTGELFF; CDR3nt: TGCGCCAGCAGGGCTGTGAGGGGACGCACCGGGGAGCTGTTTTTT
len: 14; abundance: -; v_gene: TRBV15; j_gene: TRBJ2-5; d_gene: -; CDR3aa: CATSIGGSRETQYF; CDR3nt: TGTGCCACCAGCATTGGAGGGAGCCGGGAGACCCAGTACTTC
len: 14; abundance: many; v_gene: TRBV2; j_gene: TRBJ1-5; d_gene: -; CDR3aa: CASSGRTANQPQHF; CDR3nt: TGTGCCAGCAGTGGGCGGACTGCCAATCAGCCCCAGCATTTT
len: 14; abundance: few; v_gene: TRBV7-9; j_gene: TRBJ2-2; d_gene: -; CDR3aa: CASDPGPNTGELFF; CDR3nt: TGTGCCAGCGACCCGGGACCGAACACCGGGGAGCTGTTTTTT
len: 13; abundance: many; v_gene: TRBV2; j_gene: TRBJ1-2; d_gene: TRBD1; CDR3aa: CASSPDRPSGYTF; CDR3nt: TGTGCCAGCAGTCCGGACAGGCCTTCTGGCTACACCTTC